Below are 3 T cell receptor beta chains sequenced from a single sample in a study of shared clonotypes between healthy human individuals. Here immunoSEQ multiplex PCR was the method, and the copy in TCRdb shows in-frame clones only, minus some. This sample yields approximately 980,000 clones, of which approximately 76% are seen a single time; roughly 1.5% belongs to the top ten. The specimen was memory CD4+ T cells sorted from blood. Indicated subset: CD45RA-negative fraction. The receptors stem from a man younger than 35 in good health.

This clone came up a few times. The DNA for the CDR3 is TGTGCCAGCAGTGAGGGACTAGCGGGACAAGAGACCCAGTACTTC. Translated: CASSEGLAGQETQYF. The chain couples TRBV2 to TRBJ2-5, with 13 bases aligning to TRBD2. CDR3 length: 15 residues. Germline lookup yields CDR1 SNHLY and CDR2 FYNNEI. With 3 bases clipped from V and 2 bases from J, the junction kept 0 bases outside the gene matches.

The chain is built from TRBV5-4 and TRBJ2-3, with a possible D match to TRBD1 (5 bases). V lost 3 bases and J lost 3, with 11 bases in between. CDR1 is SGHNT, CDR2 YYREEE, per germline (reference sequence). The CDR3 consists of 14 residues. The chain's CDR3 is CASSSRQGTDTQYF. DNA for the CDR3: TGTGCCAGCAGCTCGAGGCAGGGAACAGATACGCAGTATTTT.

This clone was seen a handful of times. This CDR3 is also generated by other DNA sequences in the sample. The chain has TRBV2 and TRBJ2-3, with 9 bases identical to TRBD1. V shed 3 bases and J 3 bases; nucleotides not matched to a gene: 4. CDR1 SNHLY and CDR2 FYNNEI come from the germline V gene. CDR3 size: 15 residues. CDR3 amino acids: CASSEGQGGTDTQYF. The CDR3 nucleotides are TGTGCCAGCAGTGAGGGACAGGGAGGGACAGATACGCAGTATTTT.